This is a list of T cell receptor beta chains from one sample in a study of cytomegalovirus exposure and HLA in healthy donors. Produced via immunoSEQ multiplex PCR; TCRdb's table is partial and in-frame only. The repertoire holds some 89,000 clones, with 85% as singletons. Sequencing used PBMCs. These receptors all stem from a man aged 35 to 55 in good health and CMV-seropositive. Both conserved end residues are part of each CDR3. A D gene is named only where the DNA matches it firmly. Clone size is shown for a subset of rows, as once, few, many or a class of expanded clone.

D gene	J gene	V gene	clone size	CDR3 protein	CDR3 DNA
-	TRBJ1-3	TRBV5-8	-	CASSFQGSGNTIYF	TGTGCCAGCAGCTTTCAGGGGTCTGGAAACACCATATATTTT
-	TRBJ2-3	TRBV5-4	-	CASSSTETPTDTQYF	TGTGCCAGCAGCTCGACAGAAACACCCACAGATACGCAGTATTTT
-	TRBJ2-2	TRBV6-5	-	CASSRRAGTGELFF	TGTGCCAGCAGCAGAAGAGCAGGGACCGGGGAGCTGTTTTTT
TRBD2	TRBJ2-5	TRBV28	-	CASSFAGGIQETQYF	TGTGCCAGCAGTTTCGCGGGAGGGATCCAAGAGACCCAGTACTTC
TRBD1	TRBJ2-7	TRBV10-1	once	CASSFTRTGEYEQYF	TGCGCCAGCAGTTTTACTCGGACAGGGGAATACGAGCAGTACTTC
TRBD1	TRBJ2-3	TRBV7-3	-	CASSSTGTVGDTQYF	TGTGCCAGCAGCAGCACCGGGACAGTTGGAGATACGCAGTATTTT
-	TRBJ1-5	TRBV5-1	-	CASSFRGGQPQHF	TGCGCCAGCAGCTTTCGCGGCGGTCAGCCCCAGCATTTT
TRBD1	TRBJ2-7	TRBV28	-	CASSAPGQGRYEQYF	TGTGCCAGCAGCGCTCCGGGACAGGGACGCTACGAGCAGTACTTC
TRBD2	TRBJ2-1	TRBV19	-	CASSIRAVAGGHNEQFF	TGTGCCAGTAGTATCCGGGCTGTAGCGGGCGGTCACAATGAGCAGTTCTTC
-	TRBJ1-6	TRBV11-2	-	CASSQGSSYNSPLHF	TGTGCCAGCAGCCAGGGAAGCTCCTATAATTCACCCCTCCACTTT
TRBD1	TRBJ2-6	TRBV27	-	CASRDRGQKSGANVLTF	TGTGCCAGCAGGGACAGGGGGCAGAAGTCTGGGGCCAACGTCCTGACTTTC
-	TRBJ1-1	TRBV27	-	CASSLGQRVTEAFF	TGTGCCAGCAGTTTGGGGCAGAGAGTGACTGAAGCTTTCTTT
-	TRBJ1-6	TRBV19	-	CASRDSQTSPLHF	TGTGCCAGTAGGGACAGCCAAACTTCACCCCTCCACTTT
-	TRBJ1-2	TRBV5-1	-	CASKLGGANYGYTF	TGCGCCAGCAAGCTTGGGGGCGCTAACTATGGCTACACCTTC
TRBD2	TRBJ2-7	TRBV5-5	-	CASSQSGGNGYEQYF	TGTGCCAGCAGCCAATCGGGAGGGAATGGCTACGAGCAGTACTTC
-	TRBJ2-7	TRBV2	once	CASTSGRGYEQYF	TGTGCCAGCACTTCCGGCAGGGGATACGAGCAGTACTTC
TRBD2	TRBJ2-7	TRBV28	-	CASSSPTSGRAEQYF	TGTGCCAGCAGTTCCCCGACTAGCGGAAGAGCCGAGCAGTACTTC
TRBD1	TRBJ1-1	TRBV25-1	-	CDKDRERTEAFF	TGTGACAAAGACAGGGAACGCACTGAAGCTTTCTTT
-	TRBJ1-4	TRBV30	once	CAWSVNRFGEKLFF	TGTGCCTGGAGTGTAAACAGGTTTGGCGAAAAACTGTTTTTT
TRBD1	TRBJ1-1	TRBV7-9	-	CASSFTGGLRTEAFF	TGTGCCAGCAGCTTTACAGGGGGCCTAAGGACTGAAGCTTTCTTT
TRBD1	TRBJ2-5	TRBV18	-	CASSGTAWETQYF	TGTGCCAGCTCAGGGACAGCGTGGGAGACCCAGTACTTC
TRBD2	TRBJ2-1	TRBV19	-	CASSMPGLAGLYEQFF	TGTGCCAGTAGTATGCCCGGACTAGCGGGGCTTTACGAGCAGTTCTTC
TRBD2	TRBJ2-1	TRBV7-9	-	CASSRGTSNEQFF	TGTGCCAGCAGCCGCGGGACTAGCAATGAGCAGTTCTTC
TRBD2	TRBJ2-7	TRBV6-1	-	CASSEQAGGIGEQYF	TGTGCCAGCAGTGAACAGGCGGGAGGGATTGGCGAGCAGTACTTC
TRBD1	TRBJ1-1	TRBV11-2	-	CASSLATGGAGHTEAFF	TGTGCCAGCAGCTTAGCAACAGGGGGCGCCGGGCACACTGAAGCTTTCTTT
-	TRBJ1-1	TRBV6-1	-	CASSGSPSSTEAFF	TGTGCCAGCAGCGGGTCTCCCTCCTCCACTGAAGCTTTCTTT
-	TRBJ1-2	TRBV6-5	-	CASSPEGALGGYTF	TGTGCCAGCAGTCCTGAGGGTGCTCTGGGTGGCTACACCTTC
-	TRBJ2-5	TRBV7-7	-	CASSPEGELETQYF	TGTGCTAGCAGCCCAGAGGGGGAATTGGAGACCCAGTACTTC
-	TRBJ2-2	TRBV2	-	CASRALPGGELFF	TGTGCCAGCAGAGCCCTTCCGGGCGGGGAGCTGTTTTTT
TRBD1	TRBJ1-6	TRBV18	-	CASSPRDRGPPSYNSPLHF	TGTGCCAGCTCACCCCGGGACAGGGGGCCTCCCTCCTATAATTCACCCCTCCACTTT